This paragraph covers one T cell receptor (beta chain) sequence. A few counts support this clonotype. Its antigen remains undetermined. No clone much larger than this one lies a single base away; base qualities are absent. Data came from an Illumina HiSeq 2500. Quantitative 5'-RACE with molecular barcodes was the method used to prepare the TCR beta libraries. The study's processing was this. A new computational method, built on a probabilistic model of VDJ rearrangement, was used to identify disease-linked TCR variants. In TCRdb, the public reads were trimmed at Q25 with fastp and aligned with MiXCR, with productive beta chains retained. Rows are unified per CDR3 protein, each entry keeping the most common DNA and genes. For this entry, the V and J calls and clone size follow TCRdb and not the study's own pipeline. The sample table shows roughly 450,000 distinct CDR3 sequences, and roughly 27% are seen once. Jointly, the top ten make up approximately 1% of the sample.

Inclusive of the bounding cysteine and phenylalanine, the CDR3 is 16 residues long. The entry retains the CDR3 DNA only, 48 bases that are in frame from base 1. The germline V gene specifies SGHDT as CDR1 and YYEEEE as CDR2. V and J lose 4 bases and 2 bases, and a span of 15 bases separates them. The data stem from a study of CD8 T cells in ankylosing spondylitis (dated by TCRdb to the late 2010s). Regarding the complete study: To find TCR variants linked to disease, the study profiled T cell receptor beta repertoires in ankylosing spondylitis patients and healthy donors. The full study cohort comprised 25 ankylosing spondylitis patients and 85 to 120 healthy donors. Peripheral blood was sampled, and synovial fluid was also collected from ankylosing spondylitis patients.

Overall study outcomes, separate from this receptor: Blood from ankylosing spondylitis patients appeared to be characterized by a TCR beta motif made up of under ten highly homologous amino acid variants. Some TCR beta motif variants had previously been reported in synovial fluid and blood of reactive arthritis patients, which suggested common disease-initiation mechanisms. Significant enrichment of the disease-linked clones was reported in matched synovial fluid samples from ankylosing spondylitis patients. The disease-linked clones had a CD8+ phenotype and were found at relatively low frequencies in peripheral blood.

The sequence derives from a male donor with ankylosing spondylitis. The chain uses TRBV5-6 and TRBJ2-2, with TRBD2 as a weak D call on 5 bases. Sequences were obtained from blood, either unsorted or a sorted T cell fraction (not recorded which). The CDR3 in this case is CASSLDWLDNTGELFF. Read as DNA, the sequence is TGTGCCAGCAGCCTGGACTGGCTGGATAACACCGGGGAGCTGTTTTTT.